This TCR beta chain was identified during a study of T cells after yellow fever vaccination. Study information: Each low-cell-number fraction was prepared by means of SMART-Seq v4 Ultra Low Input.

5'RACE template switching produced TCR cDNA carrying a universal primer site and UMIs. TCRdb recomputed calls from the 5' RACE reads with MiXCR, one row per CDR3 protein. The sample consists of 500,000 to 650,000 distinct CDR3 sequences, 9% to 15% of them appearing once. V lost 1 base and J lost 5; bases outside the gene matches: 4. The V gene's germline CDR1 is SGDLS and CDR2 YYNGEE. The CDR3 length is 14 residues. This chain joins TRBV9 and TRBJ2-7; 9 bases fit TRBD1. Specimen: PBMCs, collected on the day of the yellow fever booster vaccination. The source is a man aged 25 to 40 who received the YFV17D yellow fever vaccine. The CDR3 nucleotides are TGTGCCAGCAGCGTAAACAGGGGGCCCAACGAGCAGTACTTC. It encodes CASSVNRGPNEQYF. The complete variable domain, with remaining parts taken from reference TRBV9 and TRBJ2-7, reads DSGVTQTPKHLITATGQRVTLRCSPRSGDLSVYWYQQSLDQGLQFLIQYYNGEERAKGNILERFSAQQFPDLHSELNLSSLELGDSALYFCASSVNRGPNEQYFGPGTRLTVT.